This is a list of T cell receptor beta chains from one sample in a study of blood T cell repertoires in COVID-19. Sequencing used immunoSEQ multiplex PCR; TCRdb keeps in-frame clones, though not all of them. The data hold under 85,000 clones, with over 80% observed a single time. Material: peripheral blood. The receptors stem from a human donor in a cohort sampled during active COVID-19. CDR3s leave out the opening cysteine and the closing phenylalanine or tryptophan.

j_gene: TRBJ2-3; v_gene: TRBV18; CDR3aa: ASSQQSGGPSTDTQY
j_gene: TRBJ2-7; v_gene: TRBV28; CDR3aa: ASSTGNGGQY
j_gene: TRBJ2-5; v_gene: TRBV7-8; CDR3aa: ASSLVMARETQY
j_gene: TRBJ1-2; v_gene: TRBV6-5; CDR3aa: ASPGQSYGGYT
j_gene: TRBJ1-1; v_gene: TRBV14; CDR3aa: ASSSGQNTEAF
j_gene: TRBJ1-1; v_gene: TRBV3-1/TRBV3-2; CDR3aa: ASSPWTGAGTEAF
j_gene: TRBJ2-3; v_gene: TRBV9; CDR3aa: ASSVGSGAAYGTDTQY
j_gene: TRBJ2-7; v_gene: TRBV11-2; CDR3aa: ASSLVPDMGFGYEQY
j_gene: TRBJ1-1; v_gene: TRBV6-5; CDR3aa: ASRLNRGGTEAF
j_gene: TRBJ1-5; v_gene: TRBV7-2; CDR3aa: ASSFGRGSYQPQH
j_gene: TRBJ1-2; v_gene: TRBV19; CDR3aa: ASSSGQGRYGYT
j_gene: TRBJ1-6; v_gene: TRBV30; CDR3aa: AWDRIGGIG
j_gene: TRBJ1-2; v_gene: TRBV28; CDR3aa: ASSRTGVKGGDGYT
j_gene: TRBJ1-5; v_gene: TRBV19; CDR3aa: ASGSRVGQPQH
j_gene: TRBJ2-7; v_gene: TRBV28; CDR3aa: ASIRDSPYEQY
j_gene: TRBJ1-4; v_gene: TRBV5-5; CDR3aa: TSSLDPGPNEKLF
j_gene: TRBJ2-6; v_gene: TRBV7-9; CDR3aa: ASSLRARLSGANVLT
j_gene: TRBJ1-1; v_gene: TRBV5-1; CDR3aa: ASSLDRDGGEAF
j_gene: TRBJ2-1; v_gene: TRBV4-2; CDR3aa: ASSLNREPNNEQF
j_gene: TRBJ1-2; v_gene: TRBV7-9; CDR3aa: ASSLRDIYGYT
j_gene: TRBJ1-5; v_gene: TRBV27; CDR3aa: ASSVAGTGNQPQH
j_gene: TRBJ2-1; v_gene: TRBV6-1; CDR3aa: ASTSLAGFYNEQF
j_gene: TRBJ1-3; v_gene: TRBV5-1; CDR3aa: ASSLATGSNGNTIY
j_gene: TRBJ2-1; v_gene: TRBV9; CDR3aa: ASSRDSKGDEQF
j_gene: TRBJ2-1; v_gene: TRBV11-2; CDR3aa: ASSFSGLGNEQF
j_gene: TRBJ2-3; v_gene: TRBV19; CDR3aa: ASRPTGQGTGRSWY
j_gene: TRBJ1-4; v_gene: TRBV9; CDR3aa: ASSATMVGEKLF
j_gene: TRBJ2-6; v_gene: TRBV24-1; CDR3aa: ATSVGSSGANVLT
j_gene: TRBJ2-3; v_gene: TRBV19; CDR3aa: ASSQGPSGGKSTDTQY
j_gene: TRBJ2-2; v_gene: TRBV6-5; CDR3aa: ASSYSNRGAGELF
j_gene: TRBJ1-6; v_gene: TRBV12-3/TRBV12-4; CDR3aa: ASSPIEGPLH
j_gene: TRBJ1-2; v_gene: TRBV30; CDR3aa: AFYTPVGGGATQLNYGYT
j_gene: TRBJ2-7; v_gene: TRBV6-5; CDR3aa: ASSYSRVPYYEQY
j_gene: TRBJ1-6; v_gene: TRBV6-6; CDR3aa: ASTPGASYNSPLH
j_gene: TRBJ1-1; v_gene: TRBV3-1/TRBV3-2; CDR3aa: ASRGGAEAF
j_gene: TRBJ2-1; v_gene: TRBV5-6; CDR3aa: ASSLYSEQF
j_gene: TRBJ2-1; v_gene: TRBV11-2; CDR3aa: ASSQRMSGDSEQF
j_gene: TRBJ2-5; v_gene: TRBV7-6; CDR3aa: ASTDRTGWIETQY
j_gene: TRBJ1-1; v_gene: TRBV12-3/TRBV12-4; CDR3aa: ASRSQGYTEAF
j_gene: TRBJ2-1; v_gene: TRBV6-2/TRBV6-3; CDR3aa: ASSLDSIGPEQF
j_gene: TRBJ2-3; v_gene: TRBV7-8; CDR3aa: ASSWGVSTDTQY
j_gene: TRBJ2-3; v_gene: TRBV11-3; CDR3aa: ASSSGLAGGTDTQY
j_gene: TRBJ2-1; v_gene: TRBV3-1/TRBV3-2; CDR3aa: ASSDRQGLNEQF
j_gene: TRBJ1-1; v_gene: TRBV30; CDR3aa: AWSRWQEAF
j_gene: TRBJ2-3; v_gene: TRBV3-1/TRBV3-2; CDR3aa: ASSQDKGRTDTQY
j_gene: TRBJ1-5; v_gene: TRBV20-1; CDR3aa: SASSGRTRPREAPQH
j_gene: TRBJ2-1; v_gene: TRBV5-1; CDR3aa: ASSIPGTGGNEQF
j_gene: TRBJ2-7; v_gene: TRBV5-4; CDR3aa: ASTALGGGETSYEQY
j_gene: TRBJ1-5; v_gene: TRBV18; CDR3aa: ASSKDRGNQPQH
j_gene: TRBJ2-3; v_gene: TRBV30; CDR3aa: AWEEGTDTQY
j_gene: TRBJ1-2; v_gene: TRBV15; CDR3aa: ATSNQGQGTYGYT
j_gene: TRBJ1-3; v_gene: TRBV7-2; CDR3aa: ASSGLDRVTGNTIY
j_gene: TRBJ2-3; v_gene: TRBV7-9; CDR3aa: AIPRAGQVTDTQY
j_gene: TRBJ1-2; v_gene: TRBV6-2/TRBV6-3; CDR3aa: ASSYSGQGNYGYT
j_gene: TRBJ2-1; v_gene: TRBV4-2; CDR3aa: ASSQVFQASYNEQF
j_gene: TRBJ2-5; v_gene: TRBV7-2; CDR3aa: ASSRRAGAGGETQY
j_gene: TRBJ2-5; v_gene: TRBV28; CDR3aa: ASSLAGRIQETQY
j_gene: TRBJ1-1; v_gene: TRBV11-3; CDR3aa: ASSLDSRANTEAF
j_gene: TRBJ2-6; v_gene: TRBV2; CDR3aa: ASSARQVTANVLT